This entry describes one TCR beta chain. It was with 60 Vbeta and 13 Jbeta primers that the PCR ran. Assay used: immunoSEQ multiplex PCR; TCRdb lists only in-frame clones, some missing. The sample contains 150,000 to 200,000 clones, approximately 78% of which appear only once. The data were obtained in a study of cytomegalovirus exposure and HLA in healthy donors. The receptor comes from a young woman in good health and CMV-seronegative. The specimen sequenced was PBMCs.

The CDR3 coding sequence is TGCAGCGTTGAAGATCCTGGACAGGGTGGGTACAATGAGCAGTTCTTC. Its protein is CSVEDPGQGGYNEQFF. The chain joins TRBV29-1 to TRBJ2-1, with TRBD1 matching over 8 bases. Germline V CDR1 and CDR2: SQVTM, ANQGSEA. The J segment lost 4 bases and the V segment lost 0 bases, leaving 8 bases of the junction unmatched. This CDR3 is built from 16 residues.